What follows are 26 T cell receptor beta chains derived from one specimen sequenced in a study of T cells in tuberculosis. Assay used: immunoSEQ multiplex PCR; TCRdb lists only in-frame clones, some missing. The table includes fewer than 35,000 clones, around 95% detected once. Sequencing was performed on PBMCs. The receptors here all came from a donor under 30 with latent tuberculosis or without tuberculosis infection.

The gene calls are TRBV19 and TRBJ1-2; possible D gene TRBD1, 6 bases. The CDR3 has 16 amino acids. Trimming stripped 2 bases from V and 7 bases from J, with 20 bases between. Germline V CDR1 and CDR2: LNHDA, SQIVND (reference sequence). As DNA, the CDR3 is TGTGCCAGTAGTATAAACGACCCCAGGGGTGGTGGTGGCTACACCTTC. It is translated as CASSINDPRGGGGYTF.

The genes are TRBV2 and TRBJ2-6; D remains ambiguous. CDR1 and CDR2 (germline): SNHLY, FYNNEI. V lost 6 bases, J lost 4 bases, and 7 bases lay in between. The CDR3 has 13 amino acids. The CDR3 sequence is CASSRFGANVLTF. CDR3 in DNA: TGTGCCAGCAGCAGATTCGGGGCCAACGTCCTGACTTTC. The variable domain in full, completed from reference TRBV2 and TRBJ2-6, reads EPEVTQTPSHQVTQMGQEVILRCVPISNHLYFYWYRQILGQKVEFLVSFYNNEISEKSEIFDDQFSVERPDGSNFTLKIRSTKLEDSAMYFCASSRFGANVLTFGAGSRLTVL.

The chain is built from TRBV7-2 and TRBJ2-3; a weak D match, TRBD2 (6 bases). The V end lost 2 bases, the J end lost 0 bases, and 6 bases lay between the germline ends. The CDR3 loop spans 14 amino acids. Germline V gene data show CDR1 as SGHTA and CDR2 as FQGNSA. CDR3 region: CASSLSGSTDTQYF. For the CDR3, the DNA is TGTGCCAGCAGCTTAAGCGGGAGCACAGATACGCAGTATTTT.

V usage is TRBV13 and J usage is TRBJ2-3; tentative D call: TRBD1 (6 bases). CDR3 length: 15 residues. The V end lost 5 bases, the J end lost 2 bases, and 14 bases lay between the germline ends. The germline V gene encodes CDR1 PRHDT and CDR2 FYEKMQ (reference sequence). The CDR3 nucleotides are TGTGCCAGCAGCGCCCGGACAGCTTCCACAGATACGCAGTATTTT. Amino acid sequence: CASSARTASTDTQYF.

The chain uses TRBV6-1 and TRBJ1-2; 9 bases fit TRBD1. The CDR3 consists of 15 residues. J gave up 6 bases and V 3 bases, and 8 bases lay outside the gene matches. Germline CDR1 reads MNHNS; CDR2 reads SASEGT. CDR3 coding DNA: TGTGCCAGCAGTGACCCCGGGACAGGGATTGATGGCTACACCTTC. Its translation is CASSDPGTGIDGYTF.

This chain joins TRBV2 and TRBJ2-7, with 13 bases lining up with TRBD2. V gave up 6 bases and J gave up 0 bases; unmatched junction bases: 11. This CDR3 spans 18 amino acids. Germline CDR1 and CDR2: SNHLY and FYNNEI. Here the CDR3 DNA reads TGTGCCAGCAGGCAGGGTCGGGGACTAGCGGGGAACTCCTACGAGCAGTACTTC. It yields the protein CASRQGRGLAGNSYEQYF.

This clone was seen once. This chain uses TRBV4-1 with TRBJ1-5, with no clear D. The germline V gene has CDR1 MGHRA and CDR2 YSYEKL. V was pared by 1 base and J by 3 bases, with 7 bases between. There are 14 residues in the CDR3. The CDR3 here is CASSQGAANQPQHF. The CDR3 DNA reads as TGCGCCAGCAGCCAAGGGGCAGCCAATCAGCCCCAGCATTTT.

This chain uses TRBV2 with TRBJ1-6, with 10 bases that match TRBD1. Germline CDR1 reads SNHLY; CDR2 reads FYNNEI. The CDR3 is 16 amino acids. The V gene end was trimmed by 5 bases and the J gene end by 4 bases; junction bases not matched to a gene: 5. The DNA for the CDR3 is TGTGCCAGCAGTCCACGGACAGGGGGATATAATTCACCCCTCCACTTT. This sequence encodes CASSPRTGGYNSPLHF. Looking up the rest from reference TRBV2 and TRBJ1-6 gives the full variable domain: EPEVTQTPSHQVTQMGQEVILRCVPISNHLYFYWYRQILGQKVEFLVSFYNNEISEKSEIFDDQFSVERPDGSNFTLKIRSTKLEDSAMYFCASSPRTGGYNSPLHFGNGTRLTVT.

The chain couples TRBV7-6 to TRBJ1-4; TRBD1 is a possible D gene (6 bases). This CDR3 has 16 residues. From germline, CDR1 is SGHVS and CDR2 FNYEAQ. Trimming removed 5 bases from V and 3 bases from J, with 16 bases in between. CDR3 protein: CASSAAGAWSNEKLFF. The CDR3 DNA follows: TGTGCCAGCAGCGCCGCAGGGGCTTGGTCTAATGAAAAACTGTTTTTT. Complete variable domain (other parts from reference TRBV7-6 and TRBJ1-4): GAGVSQSPRYKVTKRGQDVALRCDPISGHVSLYWYRQALGQGPEFLTYFNYEAQQDKSGLPNDRFSAERPEGSISTLTIQRTEQRDSAMYRCASSAAGAWSNEKLFFGSGTQLSVL.

CDR3 nucleotide sequence: TGTGCCAGCAGCCAGGCCGGGACTAGCGGCACAGATACGCAGTATTTT. This encodes CASSQAGTSGTDTQYF. The chain carries TRBV4-2 and TRBJ2-3; 10 nucleotides align to TRBD2. With V trimmed by 3 bases and J by 1 base, 4 bases remained unmatched. Germline assignment: CDR1 LGHNA and CDR2 YNFKEQ. The CDR3 has 16 amino acids.

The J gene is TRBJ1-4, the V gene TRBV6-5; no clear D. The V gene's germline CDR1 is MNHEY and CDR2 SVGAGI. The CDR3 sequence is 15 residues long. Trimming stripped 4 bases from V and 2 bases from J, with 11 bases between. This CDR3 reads CASSFDAGTNEKLFF. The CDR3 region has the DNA TGTGCCAGCAGTTTTGACGCGGGGACTAATGAAAAACTGTTTTTT.

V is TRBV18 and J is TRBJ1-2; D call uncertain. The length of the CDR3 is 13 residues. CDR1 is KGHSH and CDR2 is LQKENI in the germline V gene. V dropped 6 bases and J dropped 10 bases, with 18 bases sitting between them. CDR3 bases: TGTGCCAGCTCCCCCGAAGCCCGAAGCATCTACACCTTC. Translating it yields CASSPEARSIYTF.

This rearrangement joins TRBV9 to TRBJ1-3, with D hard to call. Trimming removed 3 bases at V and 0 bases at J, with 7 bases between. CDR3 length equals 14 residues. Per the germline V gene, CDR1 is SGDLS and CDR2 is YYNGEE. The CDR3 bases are TGTGCCAGCAGCGGACGGAGCTCTGGAAACACCATATATTTT. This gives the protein CASSGRSSGNTIYF.

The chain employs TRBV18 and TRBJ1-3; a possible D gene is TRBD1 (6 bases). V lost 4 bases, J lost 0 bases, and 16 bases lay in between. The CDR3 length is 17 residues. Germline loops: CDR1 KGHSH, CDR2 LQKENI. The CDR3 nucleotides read TGTGCCAGCTCACAACTAGGACAGCCGAGCTCTGGAAACACCATATATTTT. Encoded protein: CASSQLGQPSSGNTIYF.

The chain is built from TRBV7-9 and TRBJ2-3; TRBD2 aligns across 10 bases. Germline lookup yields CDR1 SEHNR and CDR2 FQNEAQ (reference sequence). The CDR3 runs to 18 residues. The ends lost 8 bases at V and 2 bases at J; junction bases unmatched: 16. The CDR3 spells CASGAPGGLAGATDTQYF. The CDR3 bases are TGTGCCAGCGGCGCCCCGGGCGGTCTAGCGGGGGCCACAGATACGCAGTATTTT.

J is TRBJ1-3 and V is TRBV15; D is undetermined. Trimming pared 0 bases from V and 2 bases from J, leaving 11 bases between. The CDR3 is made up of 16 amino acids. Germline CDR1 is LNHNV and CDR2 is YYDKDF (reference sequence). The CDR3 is CATSRDTRVTGNTIYF. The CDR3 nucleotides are TGTGCCACCAGCAGAGATACGAGGGTAACTGGAAACACCATATATTTT.

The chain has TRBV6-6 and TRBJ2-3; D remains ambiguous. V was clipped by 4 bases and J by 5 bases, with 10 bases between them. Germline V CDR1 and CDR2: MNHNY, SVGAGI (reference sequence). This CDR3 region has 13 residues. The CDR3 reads CASSSFGGDTQYF. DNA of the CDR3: TGTGCCAGCAGTTCGTTCGGTGGAGATACGCAGTATTTT.

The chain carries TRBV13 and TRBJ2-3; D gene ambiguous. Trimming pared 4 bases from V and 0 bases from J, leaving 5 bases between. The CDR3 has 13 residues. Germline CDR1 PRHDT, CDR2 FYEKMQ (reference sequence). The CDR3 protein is CASSWLSTDTQYF. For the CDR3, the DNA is TGTGCCAGCAGCTGGCTTAGCACAGATACGCAGTATTTT. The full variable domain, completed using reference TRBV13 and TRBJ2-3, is AAGVIQSPRHLIKEKRETATLKCYPIPRHDTVYWYQQGPGQDPQFLISFYEKMQSDKGSIPDRFSAQQFSDYHSELNMSSLELGDSALYFCASSWLSTDTQYFGPGTRLTVL.

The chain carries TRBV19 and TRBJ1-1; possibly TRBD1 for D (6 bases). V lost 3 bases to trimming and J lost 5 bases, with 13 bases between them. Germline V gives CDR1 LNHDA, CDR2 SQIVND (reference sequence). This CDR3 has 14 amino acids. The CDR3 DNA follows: TGTGCCAGTAGTATTCCACAGGGAGGGACTGAAGCTTTCTTT. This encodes CASSIPQGGTEAFF.

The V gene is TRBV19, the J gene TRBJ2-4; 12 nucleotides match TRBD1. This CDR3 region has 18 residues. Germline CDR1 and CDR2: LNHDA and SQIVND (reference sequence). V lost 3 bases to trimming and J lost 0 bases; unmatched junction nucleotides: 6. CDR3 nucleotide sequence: TGTGCCAGTAGTATGGGACAGGGGGCCGTTTTAGCCAAAAACATTCAGTACTTC. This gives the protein CASSMGQGAVLAKNIQYF.

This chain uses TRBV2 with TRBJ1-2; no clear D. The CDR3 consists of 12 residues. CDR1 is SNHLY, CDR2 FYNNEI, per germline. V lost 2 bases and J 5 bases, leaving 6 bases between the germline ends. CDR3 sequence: CASSEPGYGYTF. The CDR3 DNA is TGTGCCAGCAGTGAACCAGGATATGGCTACACCTTC.

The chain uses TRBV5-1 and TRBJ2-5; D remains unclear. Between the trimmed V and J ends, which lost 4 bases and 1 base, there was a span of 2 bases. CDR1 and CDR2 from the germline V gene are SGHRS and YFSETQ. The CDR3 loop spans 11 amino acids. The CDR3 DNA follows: TGCGCCAGCAGCCTCCAAGAGACCCAGTACTTC. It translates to CASSLQETQYF.

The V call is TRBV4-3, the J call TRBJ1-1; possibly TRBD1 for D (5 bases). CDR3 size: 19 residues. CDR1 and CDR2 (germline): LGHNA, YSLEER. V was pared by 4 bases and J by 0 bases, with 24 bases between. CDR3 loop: CASSLSSLGQVNLNTEAFF. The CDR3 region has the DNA TGCGCCAGCAGCCTATCCTCTCTGGGGCAGGTGAACTTGAACACTGAAGCTTTCTTT.

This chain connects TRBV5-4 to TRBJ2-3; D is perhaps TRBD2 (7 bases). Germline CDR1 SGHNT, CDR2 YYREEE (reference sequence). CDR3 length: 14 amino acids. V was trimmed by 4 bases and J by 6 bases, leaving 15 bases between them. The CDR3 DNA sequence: TGTGCCAGCAGCATGGGGGGGCCTGGGGATACGCAGTATTTT. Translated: CASSMGGPGDTQYF.

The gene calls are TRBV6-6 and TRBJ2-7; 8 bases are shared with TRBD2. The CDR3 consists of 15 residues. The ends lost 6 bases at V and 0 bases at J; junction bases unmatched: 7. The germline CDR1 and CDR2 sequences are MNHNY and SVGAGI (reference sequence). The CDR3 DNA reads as TGTGCCAGCAGCGGGGGGGCCGAGAGCTCCTACGAGCAGTACTTC. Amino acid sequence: CASSGGAESSYEQYF.

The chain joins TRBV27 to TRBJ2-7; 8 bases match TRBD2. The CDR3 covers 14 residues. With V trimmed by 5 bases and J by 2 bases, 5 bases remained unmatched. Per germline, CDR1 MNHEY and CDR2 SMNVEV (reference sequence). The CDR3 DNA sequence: TGTGCCAGCAGTCCGGGACTAGGAACCTACGAGCAGTACTTC. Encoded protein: CASSPGLGTYEQYF.